This TCR beta chain was recorded in a study of cytomegalovirus exposure and HLA in healthy donors (dated by TCRdb to about 2017). As for the study more broadly: According to a later analysis, the 120 or so validation repertoires were produced on the same platform as the 666 repertoires of the first cohort. The study aimed to test whether cataloging public T cell receptors could reveal signatures of past pathogen exposure. Besides the first cohort of around 670 subjects, a separate validation cohort made up of roughly 120 different subjects was used. The study combined high-throughput TCR immunosequencing, statistical association of individual TCRs with disease status, and machine learning to predict cytomegalovirus infection status.

The library was produced with the immunoSEQ multiplex PCR assay. In the original analysis: To diagnose cytomegalovirus status from the catalog of TCR beta chain sequences, a statistical classification framework was built. TCRdb took this table from immuneACCESS and kept in-frame rearrangements with V and J called. Such tables lack part of the clones; where checked against another copy, unresolved V genes explain under half of the gap, and the rest is unexplained. V and J calls and clone size are copied from that table; D and trimming were computed from the DNA. Recorded for this sample are about 56,000 clones; roughly 89% of them occurred a single time. Roughly 15% of the sample rests with the top ten. Donors formed part of the validation cohort, which comprised some 120 subjects and was distinct from the first cohort of 690 or so subjects. Findings and caveats that apply to the study as a whole: The authors suggested that the approach could potentially be generalized to other disease states and immunological phenotypes. All 110 or so repertoires were used to score co-occurrence in the validation cohort in a later analysis, because that analysis had no HLA typing for the cohort. Most TCR sequences were observed very rarely across donors, whereas some public TCRs were present in many individuals. Subsequent analysis determined that TCRs grouped into clusters in the first cohort also showed a tendency toward co-occurrence across the 130 or so validation repertoires, and about 94% of cluster scores exceeded 0. A few of the identified cytomegalovirus-associated TCR beta chains were confirmed in vitro to be specific for cytomegalovirus antigens. A total of fewer than 200 TCR beta chains were listed by the study as associated with cytomegalovirus. The classifier was reported to diagnose cytomegalovirus status with high specificity and sensitivity in both the original and validation cohorts.

For this clone: The clone's antigen remains unknown. One base away there is no much larger clone; base qualities are not given.

Trimming at the junction amounts to 4 bases on V and 4 bases on J, and the germline ends lie 16 bases apart. Including cysteine and phenylalanine, the CDR3 has 16 amino acids. Just the 48-base CDR3 DNA is kept, in frame starting at base 1. The germline V gene provides CDR1 MNHEY and CDR2 SVGAGI. This sequence originates from a young woman in good health and CMV-seronegative. The sequence joins TRBV6-5 to TRBJ1-4; the D gene remains uncertain. Input material: PBMCs. The CDR3 sequence is CASSSAEGGGNEKLFF. The DNA reads TGTGCCAGCAGTTCGGCAGAGGGCGGAGGTAATGAAAAACTGTTTTTT.